Listed here are 23 T cell receptor beta chains from one sample, sequenced in a study of blood T cell repertoires in COVID-19. Only in-frame clones appear in the TCRdb table, and some are missing; sequencing was by immunoSEQ multiplex PCR. The repertoire holds hundreds of thousands of clones, with around three quarters as singletons. Source material: peripheral blood. All receptors come from a woman older than 75 with acute or convalescent COVID-19.

This clone has only a few counts. V and J are TRBV4-3 and TRBJ2-1; TRBD2 might be the D (6 bases). V dropped 4 bases and J dropped 10 bases, with 17 bases sitting between them. There are 14 residues in the CDR3. Germline CDR1 is LGHNA and CDR2 is YSLEER. The CDR3 here is CASSPLLVGGEQFF. CDR3 nucleotides: TGCGCCAGCAGCCCCCTATTAGTTGGGGGGGAGCAGTTCTTC.

The rearrangement uses TRBV21-1 and TRBJ2-2; the tabulated D call, TRBD1, remains unverified against the DNA. TRBV21-1 is a listed pseudogene. The CDR3 totals 11 residues. The chain's CDR3 is CASTRSGELFF. The CDR3 DNA follows: TGTGCCAGCACCAGGTCCGGGGAGCTGTTTTTT.

This chain joins TRBV27 and TRBJ1-2, with D hard to call. Trimming pared 0 bases from V and 3 bases from J, leaving 5 bases between. The germline CDR1 and CDR2 sequences are MNHEY and SMNVEV (reference sequence). The CDR3 consists of 13 residues. CDR3 protein: CASSLSLDYGYTF. The CDR3 DNA is TGTGCCAGCAGTTTATCCTTAGACTATGGCTACACCTTC.

The chain employs TRBV19 and TRBJ1-2, with 9 nucleotides matching TRBD1. The CDR3 totals 13 residues. With 11 bases clipped from V and 6 bases from J, the junction kept 10 bases outside the gene matches. Germline V CDR1 and CDR2: LNHDA, SQIVND (reference sequence). The CDR3: CASLPWTGDGYTF. DNA of the CDR3: TGTGCCTCATTGCCTTGGACAGGGGATGGCTACACCTTC.

The chain joins TRBV5-6 to TRBJ2-1, with 8 bases matching TRBD2. Germline V lookup: CDR1 SGHDT, CDR2 YYEEEE. There are 16 residues in the CDR3. Germline trimming cut 4 bases from V and 0 bases from J; bases unmatched to any gene: 6. Written as DNA, the CDR3 is TGTGCCAGCAGCCTCCGCGGGGGGTCCTCCTACAATGAGCAGTTCTTC. This codes for CASSLRGGSSYNEQFF.

The chain carries TRBV25-1 and TRBJ2-5, with TRBD2 as a possible D gene (6 bases). V lost 1 base to trimming and J lost 5 bases, with 11 bases between them. CDR1 MGHDK and CDR2 SYGVNS come from the germline V gene. This CDR3 contains 14 residues. CDR3 region: CASSEWGSGETQYF. The CDR3 region has the DNA TGTGCCAGCAGTGAATGGGGCAGCGGGGAGACCCAGTACTTC. The full variable domain, completed using reference TRBV25-1 and TRBJ2-5, is EADIYQTPRYLVIGTGKKITLECSQTMGHDKMYWYQQDPGMELHLIHYSYGVNSTEKGDLSSESTVSRIRTEHFPLTLESARPSHTSQYLCASSEWGSGETQYFGPGTRLLVL.

The V and J genes are TRBV20-1 and TRBJ2-1; D is possibly TRBD1 (6 bases). V lost 3 bases, J lost 9 bases, and 12 bases lay in between. CDR1 and CDR2 (germline): DFQATT, SNEGSKA (reference sequence). This CDR3 comprises 12 residues. The CDR3 DNA follows: TGCAGTGCTAGTTACAGGGTTAGTGAGCAGTTCTTC. It is translated as CSASYRVSEQFF.

The gene calls are TRBV6-5 and TRBJ2-2; 7 bases match TRBD2. Looked up from germline, CDR1 is MNHEY and CDR2 is SVGAGI. With 8 bases clipped from V and 7 bases from J, the junction kept 1 base outside the gene matches. The CDR3 has 11 amino acids. CDR3 loop: CASRGVGELFF. The CDR3 bases are TGTGCCAGCCGGGGGGTCGGGGAGCTGTTTTTT.

The rearrangement links TRBV9 to TRBJ1-1; possibly TRBD1 for D (5 bases). Trimming took 0 bases from V and 5 from J, leaving 26 bases between them. The V gene's germline CDR1 is SGDLS and CDR2 YYNGEE. The CDR3 loop spans 19 amino acids. DNA for the CDR3: TGTGCCAGCAGCGTAGAATCGGTCGCCTTCGGGGGGTTGGGAACTGAAGCTTTCTTT. It is translated as CASSVESVAFGGLGTEAFF.

The genes are TRBV27 and TRBJ2-5, with 7 bases matching TRBD1. The CDR3 runs 14 residues. Germline values: CDR1 MNHEY, CDR2 SMNVEV (reference sequence). V was pared by 6 bases and J by 4 bases, with 8 bases of the junction left unmatched. CDR3 coding DNA: TGTGCCAGCAGGCAACATACAGGGGTAGAGACCCAGTACTTC. This encodes CASRQHTGVETQYF.

The J gene is TRBJ1-2, the V gene TRBV19; 10 bases are a match to TRBD1. This CDR3 comprises 14 residues. Looked up from germline, CDR1 is LNHDA and CDR2 is SQIVND (reference sequence). The trim removed 6 bases at V and 7 bases at J, leaving 8 bases unmatched. CDR3: CASSETGGVSGYTF. The CDR3 coding sequence is TGTGCCAGTAGCGAGACAGGGGGCGTTAGTGGCTACACCTTC.

J is TRBJ1-2 and V is TRBV2, with TRBD1 identical over 7 bases. V dropped 3 bases and J dropped 5; count of bases not matched to a gene: 9. Germline lookup yields CDR1 SNHLY and CDR2 FYNNEI. The CDR3 consists of 15 residues. In DNA, the CDR3 is TGTGCCAGCAGTGAGGGACAGAGCCGAACTTATGGCTACACCTTC. The encoded protein is CASSEGQSRTYGYTF.

This sequence joins TRBV11-2 and TRBJ1-1; 9 bases align to TRBD1. The V gene end was trimmed by 1 base and the J gene end by 1 base; junction bases not matched to a gene: 4. Germline V lookup: CDR1 SGHAT, CDR2 FQNNGV. The CDR3 runs to 16 residues. For the CDR3, the DNA is TGTGCCAGCAGCTTAGGACCGGGACAGGGGAACACTGAAGCTTTCTTT. It is translated as CASSLGPGQGNTEAFF.

V and J are TRBV5-1 and TRBJ1-6; 8 bases fit TRBD1. Germline CDR1 and CDR2: SGHRS and YFSETQ. V shed 0 bases, J shed 1 base, and the junction held 12 bases outside the gene matches. The CDR3 has 20 residues. The CDR3 here is CASSLAPQGAGASYNSPLHF. Here the CDR3 DNA reads TGCGCCAGCAGCTTGGCCCCGCAGGGGGCCGGAGCATCCTATAATTCACCCCTCCACTTT.

J is TRBJ2-5 and V is TRBV7-5; the table's TRBD2 call for D was not verified on the DNA. TRBV7-5 is a listed pseudogene. The CDR3 spans 18 residues. As DNA, the CDR3 is TGTGTCAGAAGCCCTTTCCTTCCCGGTGTCGGGAGACAGGAGACCCAGTACTTC. Encoded protein: CVRSPFLPGVGRQETQYF.

The genes are TRBV5-1 and TRBJ2-7, with D possibly matching TRBD2 (6 bases). This CDR3 is built from 14 residues. Between the trimmed V and J ends, which lost 1 base and 3 bases, there was a span of 11 bases. Germline assignment: CDR1 SGHRS and CDR2 YFSETQ. The CDR3, as DNA: TGCGCCAGCAGCTTGATGTACGGGAGCTACGAGCAGTACTTC. The encoded protein is CASSLMYGSYEQYF.

J is TRBJ1-6 and V is TRBV11-2; D ambiguous. Germline V CDR1 and CDR2: SGHAT, FQNNGV. V lost 3 bases and J lost 5, with 5 bases in between. This CDR3 has 13 amino acids. The CDR3 coding sequence is TGTGCCAGCAGCTTGCAGAATAATTCACCCCTCCACTTT. Translating gives CASSLQNNSPLHF. Drawing the rest from reference TRBV11-2 and TRBJ1-6, the complete variable domain is EAGVAQSPRYKIIEKRQSVAFWCNPISGHATLYWYQQILGQGPKLLIQFQNNGVVDDSQLPKDRFSAERLKGVDSTLKIQPAKLEDSAVYLCASSLQNNSPLHFGNGTRLTVT.

The rearrangement joins TRBV7-2 to TRBJ2-2, with D unresolved. Per the germline V gene, CDR1 is SGHTA and CDR2 is FQGNSA. V lost 1 base and J 7 bases, leaving 7 bases between the germline ends. The CDR3 has 13 residues. The CDR3 loop is CASSLGQIGELFF. The CDR3 DNA follows: TGTGCCAGCAGCTTAGGGCAGATCGGGGAGCTGTTTTTT.

The V and J genes are TRBV14 and TRBJ2-1, with unresolved D. The germline CDR1 and CDR2 sequences are SGHDN and FVKESK. The CDR3 is 12 amino acids. Trimming pared 3 bases from V and 5 bases from J, leaving 5 bases between. The CDR3 protein is CASSHENNEQFF. CDR3 nucleotides: TGTGCCAGCAGCCATGAGAACAATGAGCAGTTCTTC. The whole variable domain, filled in from reference TRBV14 and TRBJ2-1, reads EAGVTQFPSHSVIEKGQTVTLRCDPISGHDNLYWYRRVMGKEIKFLLHFVKESKQDESGMPNNRFLAERTGGTYSTLKVQPAELEDSGVYFCASSHENNEQFFGPGTRLTVL.

The J gene is TRBJ2-1, the V gene TRBV2; possible D gene TRBD1, 5 bases. The CDR3 loop spans 13 amino acids. V lost 7 bases and J 3 bases, leaving 10 bases between the germline ends. Germline CDR1 reads SNHLY; CDR2 reads FYNNEI. In DNA, the CDR3 is TGTGCCAGCAACTCCGACAGCTACAATGAGCAGTTCTTC. Protein product: CASNSDSYNEQFF.

This clone appeared a single time. V and J are TRBV12-5 and TRBJ1-6, with D perhaps TRBD1 (5 bases). The V gene's germline CDR1 is LGHNT and CDR2 FRNRAP. With 2 bases removed from V and 10 bases from J, the gap between germline ends came to 24 bases. CDR3 size: 18 residues. The CDR3 loop reads CASGLTIRTRKSYSPLHF. CDR3 sequence (DNA): TGTGCTAGTGGTTTGACCATACGGACACGCAAGTCATACTCACCCCTCCACTTT.

The chain carries TRBV19 and TRBJ1-1, with 7 nucleotides matching TRBD1. Germline CDR1 and CDR2: LNHDA and SQIVND (reference sequence). There are 14 residues in the CDR3. The V segment lost 7 bases and the J segment 1 base; nucleotides outside the gene matches: 6. CDR3 bases: TGTGCCAGTACCCCTAGACAGGGGAACACTGAAGCTTTCTTT. Encoded protein: CASTPRQGNTEAFF.

V is TRBV7-6 and J is TRBJ2-6, with 14 bases that match TRBD2. From germline, CDR1 is SGHVS and CDR2 FNYEAQ. V shed 5 bases, J shed 0 bases, and the junction held 6 bases outside the gene matches. CDR3 length: 19 amino acids. The CDR3 nucleotides are TGTGCCAGCAGCCCGACTAGCGGGGGGGCGTACTCTGGGGCCAACGTCCTGACTTTC. Protein sequence: CASSPTSGGAYSGANVLTF.